The rows below give T cell receptor beta chains drawn from one sample of a study of beta chain features in type 1 diabetes. Libraries were prepared by immunoSEQ multiplex PCR; TCRdb keeps only in-frame clonotypes and omits some of them. Of some 160,000 clones listed, roughly 10% are singletons. Sequencing was carried out using central memory CD4+ T cells from blood. These receptors were collected from a woman in her 30s with type 1 diabetes. The CDR3 runs from the conserved cysteine through the conserved F or W. D genes are given only for firm matches. Rows give clone size only sometimes, using once, few, many, or a class for an expanded clone.

>TRBJ2-1|once|TRBV19|TRBD2
TGTGCGATTAGCGGGCCCACCAATGAGCAGTTCTTC
CAISGPTNEQFF
>TRBJ2-7|-|TRBV27|-
TGTGCCAGCAGCACAAAGAACTCCTACGAGCAGTACTTC
CASSTKNSYEQYF
>TRBJ2-2|few|TRBV7-9|TRBD2
TGTGCCGGGCAGCGGGAGTGGAGCACCGGGGAGCTGTTTTTT
CAGQREWSTGELFF
>TRBJ2-5|few|TRBV7-9|-
TGTGCCAGCAGCTCCGGGGGCCCCGGGGGGGAGACCCAGTACTTC
CASSSGGPGGETQYF
>TRBJ2-3|-|TRBV18|TRBD2
TGTGCCAGCTCACCACTAGCGGGATCAAGGGCAGATACGCAGTATTTT
CASSPLAGSRADTQYF
>TRBJ2-1|few|TRBV7-3|TRBD1
TGTGCCAGCAGGATCACCGGGACAGACTACAATGAGCAGTTCTTC
CASRITGTDYNEQFF
>TRBJ1-2|few|TRBV2|-
TGTGCCAGCAAGGGGGAATTCAACTATGGCTACACCTTC
CASKGEFNYGYTF
>TRBJ1-3|-|TRBV5-4|-
TGTGCCAGCAGCCTCGATCCGGGGGGCTCTGGAAACACCATATATTTT
CASSLDPGGSGNTIYF
>TRBJ2-7|few|TRBV4-2|-
TGTGCCAGCAGCCAAAACCTGGCGGCCGAGCAGTACTTC
CASSQNLAAEQYF
>TRBJ2-1|-|TRBV5-1|TRBD2
TGCGCCAGCAGCTTAGATAGCGGGGTGAGCTCCTACAATGAGCAGTTCTTC
CASSLDSGVSSYNEQFF
>TRBJ1-5|-|TRBV4-1|-
TGCGCCAGCAGCCAAGACGGGGGAAATCTCCCCCAGCATTTT
CASSQDGGNLPQHF
>TRBJ2-1|few|TRBV11-2|TRBD2
TGTGCCAGCAGCTTAGACCTCGGGACTAGCGGGCATGAGCAGTTCTTC
CASSLDLGTSGHEQFF
>TRBJ2-2|few|TRBV10-3|-
TGTGCCATCAGTCCAACTTTGAACACCGGGGAGCTGTTTTTT
CAISPTLNTGELFF
>TRBJ2-3|-|TRBV7-2|-
TGTGCCAGCAGCTCCCCGGCGGGACGGCGCACAGATACGCAGTATTTT
CASSSPAGRRTDTQYF
>TRBJ2-7|few|TRBV30|-
TGTGCCTGGAGTGCCCAGTTTTCCGAGCAGTACTTC
CAWSAQFSEQYF
>TRBJ2-5|-|TRBV27|TRBD2
TGTGCCAGCAGCCAACGACTAGCGGGAGCTGAGACCCAGTACTTC
CASSQRLAGAETQYF
>TRBJ1-4|-|TRBV30|TRBD1
TGTGCCTGGACCGGACAGGGGGTAATATATGCAACTAATGAAAAACTGTTTTTT
CAWTGQGVIYATNEKLFF
>TRBJ2-2|-|TRBV9|TRBD1
TGTGCCAGCAGACCGGACAGGGGGGTAGCCGGGGAGCTGTTTTTT
CASRPDRGVAGELFF
>TRBJ2-3|-|TRBV10-3|TRBD2
TGTGCCATCACCAGGACTAGCGCTAACACAGATACGCAGTATTTT
CAITRTSANTDTQYF
>TRBJ1-5|few|TRBV30|TRBD1
TGTGCCTCGGGACAGGGGGCGGATCAGCCCCAGCATTTT
CASGQGADQPQHF
>TRBJ1-2|few|TRBV2|TRBD1
TGTGCCAGCAGTGGGGGTCACCAGGGGGGTTATGGCTACACCTTC
CASSGGHQGGYGYTF
>TRBJ2-5|-|TRBV6-5|-
TGTGCCAGCAGGGAGACAGCAGAGACCCAGTACTTC
CASRETAETQYF
>TRBJ2-1|few|TRBV5-1|TRBD2
TGCGCCAGCACTCCAATAGCGGGAGGCGGAAATGAGCAGTTCTTC
CASTPIAGGGNEQFF
>TRBJ2-1|few|TRBV10-1|TRBD2
TGCGCCAGCAGTGATATGGGACTACGCGGACACAATGAGCAGTTCTTC
CASSDMGLRGHNEQFF
>TRBJ2-7|-|TRBV29-1|TRBD2
TGCAGCGCTATAACCCTGACTAGCGGGAATGTCTACGAGCAGTACTTC
CSAITLTSGNVYEQYF
>TRBJ2-5|-|TRBV2|-
TGTGCCAGCAGTGATCCCGGAGGCGATGAGACCCAGTACTTC
CASSDPGGDETQYF
>TRBJ1-2|-|TRBV5-6|-
TGTGCCAGCAGCCGTCTTGATTCCGACAATTCCTATGGCTACACCTTC
CASSRLDSDNSYGYTF
>TRBJ1-5|few|TRBV7-9|-
TGTGCCAGCAGCCCACAGGGTGGGAATCAGCCCCAGCATTTT
CASSPQGGNQPQHF